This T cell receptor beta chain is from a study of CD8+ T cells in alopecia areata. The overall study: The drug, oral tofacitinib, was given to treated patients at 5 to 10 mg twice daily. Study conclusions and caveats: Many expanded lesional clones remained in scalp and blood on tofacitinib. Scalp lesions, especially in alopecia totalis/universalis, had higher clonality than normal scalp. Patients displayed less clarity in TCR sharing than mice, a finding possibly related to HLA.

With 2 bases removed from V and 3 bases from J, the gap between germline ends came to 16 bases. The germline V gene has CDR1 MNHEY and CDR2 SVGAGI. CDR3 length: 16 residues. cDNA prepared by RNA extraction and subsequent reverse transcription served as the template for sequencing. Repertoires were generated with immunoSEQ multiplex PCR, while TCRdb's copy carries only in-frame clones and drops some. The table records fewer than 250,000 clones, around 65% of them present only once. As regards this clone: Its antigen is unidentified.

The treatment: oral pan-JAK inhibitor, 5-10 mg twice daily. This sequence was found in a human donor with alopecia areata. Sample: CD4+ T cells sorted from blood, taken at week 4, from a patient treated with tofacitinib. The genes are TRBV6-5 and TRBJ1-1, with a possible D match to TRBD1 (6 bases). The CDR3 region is CASSYGAHWGHTEAFF. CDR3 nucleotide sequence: TGTGCCAGCAGTTACGGGGCGCATTGGGGGCACACTGAAGCTTTCTTT.